The rows below give T cell receptor beta chains drawn from one sample of a study of cytomegalovirus exposure and HLA in healthy donors. The table came from immunoSEQ multiplex PCR; TCRdb's copy has only in-frame clones and leaves some out. The profile shows around 110,000 clones, roughly 9.9% of them singletons. The specimen sequenced was PBMCs. Receptors originate from a young man in good health and CMV-seronegative. Each CDR3 is given with its conserved first and last residue. The order of the fields is clone size, V gene, D gene, J gene, CDR3 protein, CDR3 DNA. A D gene is named only where the DNA matches it firmly. Clone size is stated in some rows and not others, as once, few, many or a class when expanded.

NA	TRBV29-1	TRBD1	TRBJ1-3	CSVGTGRSGNTIYF	TGCAGCGTGGGGACAGGGCGATCGGGAAACACCATATATTTT
few	TRBV6-1	NA	TRBJ1-1	CASIEGRRTEAFF	TGTGCCAGTATTGAGGGAAGGCGCACTGAAGCTTTCTTT
few	TRBV9	NA	TRBJ2-1	CASSPGAGDNEQFF	TGTGCCAGCAGCCCCGGGGCAGGGGACAATGAGCAGTTCTTC
NA	TRBV5-1	TRBD1	TRBJ1-3	CASAPGQGGNTIYF	TGCGCCAGCGCGCCCGGACAGGGGGGAAACACCATATATTTT
NA	TRBV14	NA	TRBJ2-7	CASSNTLDRAYEQYF	TGTGCCAGCAGTAACACATTAGACAGAGCCTACGAGCAGTACTTC
NA	TRBV9	TRBD2	TRBJ2-3	CASSLTTSGRALGTDTQYF	TGTGCCAGCAGCTTAACCACTAGCGGGAGGGCCCTCGGGACAGATACGCAGTATTTT
NA	TRBV7-9	TRBD2	TRBJ2-1	CASSSLAGSSYNEQFF	TGTGCCAGCAGCTCTCTAGCGGGGAGCTCCTACAATGAGCAGTTCTTC
many	TRBV5-8	NA	TRBJ1-3	CASSATGFSGNTIYF	TGTGCCAGCAGCGCAACAGGGTTCTCTGGAAACACCATATATTTT
NA	TRBV6-6	NA	TRBJ1-1	CATRGLGGRSDTEAFF	TGTGCCACCCGGGGATTGGGGGGGAGGAGTGACACTGAAGCTTTCTTT
NA	TRBV12-5	TRBD1	TRBJ1-2	CASGGQAKDYGYTF	TGTGCTAGTGGGGGACAGGCGAAAGATTATGGCTACACCTTC